This record covers a single T cell receptor beta chain. These data belong to a study of blood T cell repertoires in COVID-19. This CDR3 has 14 amino acids. Germline V gene lookup returns CDR1 MNHEY and CDR2 SMNVEV (reference sequence). The V and J ends lost 6 bases and 3 bases, in that order; junction bases with no gene match: 7. The protocol was immunoSEQ multiplex PCR, while the TCRdb copy is restricted to in-frame clones and leaves out a portion. This table holds around 68,000 clones, roughly 87% found once. Sequenced input: peripheral blood. The TCR comes from a woman in her forties or fifties with acute or convalescent COVID-19. J is TRBJ2-7 and V is TRBV27; TRBD2 matches at 8 bases. The CDR3 nucleotides are TGTGCCAGCAGGACGGACAGCGGGGGCTACGAGCAGTACTTC. It translates to CASRTDSGGYEQYF.